This TCR beta chain derives from a study of T cells after somatic rescue of genetic block. This clone was counted a single time. The length of the CDR3 is 19 residues. Germline CDR1 and CDR2: SNHLY and FYNNEI. The V end was cut by 5 bases, the J end by 7 bases, with 30 bases between. Sequencing used immunoSEQ multiplex PCR; TCRdb keeps in-frame clones, though not all of them. The sample carries some 68,000 clones, approximately 91% recorded once. This clonotype originated in a man aged 30 to 39. This rearrangement joins TRBV2 to TRBJ1-3; D is possibly TRBD1 (6 bases). The specimen sequenced was peripheral blood mononuclear cells (PBMCs). The CDR3 reads CASSTYNNRTGQPRNTIYF. The CDR3 DNA sequence: TGTGCCAGCAGTACATATAATAACAGAACAGGGCAGCCGCGGAACACCATATATTTT.